The rows below give T cell receptor beta chains drawn from one sample of a study of CD8 T cells in ankylosing spondylitis. Each CDR3 protein is one row after TCRdb ran MiXCR on the 5' RACE reads. The table includes roughly 160,000 distinct CDR3 sequences, 9.8% detected once. Sequenced input: blood, either unsorted or a sorted T cell fraction (not recorded which). These receptors were collected from a female donor with ankylosing spondylitis or in good health (not recorded which). CDR3s include the opening cysteine and the closing phenylalanine or tryptophan. A D gene is named only where the DNA matches it firmly. A row's size may be missing; if present it is once, few, many or a size class.

j_gene | abundance | v_gene | d_gene | CDR3nt | CDR3aa
TRBJ2-7 | . | TRBV7-6 | . | TGTGCCAGCAGCTTAGGGGGGGCGGGACTGTTCGGCGAGCAGTACTTC | CASSLGGAGLFGEQYF
TRBJ2-1 | few | TRBV7-6 | TRBD2 | TGTGCCAGCAGCCAGGTCGGGATAGCGGGCTTCAATGAGCAGTTCTTC | CASSQVGIAGFNEQFF
TRBJ2-7 | many | TRBV5-6 | . | TGTGCCAGCAGCTCCGGAACCTACGAGCAGTACTTC | CASSSGTYEQYF
TRBJ1-5 | few | TRBV29-1 | . | TGCAGCGTTGAAGAGGGTTTCAATCAGCCCCAGCATTTT | CSVEEGFNQPQHF
TRBJ2-1 | many | TRBV25-1 | TRBD2 | TGTGCCAGCAGTGACCACGAGTTAGCGGGAGCTTACAATGAGCAGTTCTTC | CASSDHELAGAYNEQFF
TRBJ2-3 | few | TRBV5-4 | TRBD1 | TGTGCCAGCAGCTCCGGGACAGGGGACCCAGATACGCAGTATTTT | CASSSGTGDPDTQYF
TRBJ2-1 | . | TRBV6-2/TRBV6-3 | TRBD2 | TGTGCCAGCAGTTACCCCACTAGCGGGAGGAACCGGATCAATGAGCAGTTCTTC | CASSYPTSGRNRINEQFF
TRBJ1-1 | . | TRBV5-1 | . | TGCGCCAGCAGCTCCTTCCCAGAGACTGAAGCTTTCTTT | CASSSFPETEAFF
TRBJ2-7 | many | TRBV10-3 | TRBD1 | TGTGCCACTCGGGACAGCCCCTACGAGCAGTACTTC | CATRDSPYEQYF
TRBJ2-2 | few | TRBV2 | . | TGTGCCAGCAGTGAAGTCTCGCGGAACACCGGGGAGCTGTTTTTT | CASSEVSRNTGELFF
TRBJ1-4 | few | TRBV29-1 | . | TGCAGCGTTGATAATGCCGGAAAACTGTTTTTT | CSVDNAGKLFF
TRBJ2-2 | few | TRBV6-1 | . | TGTGCCAGCAGCCACCCTTTGGCCTCCACCGGGGAGCTGTTTTTT | CASSHPLASTGELFF
TRBJ2-1 | . | TRBV28 | TRBD2 | TGTGCCAGCAGCCCAGCGGGTAGCGGGAGTAACAATGAGCAGTTCTTC | CASSPAGSGSNNEQFF
TRBJ2-1 | few | TRBV24-1 | TRBD2 | TGTGCCACCAGTGGTGGTAGCGGGGCCTCCTACAATGAGCAGTTCTTC | CATSGGSGASYNEQFF
TRBJ2-3 | few | TRBV28 | . | TGTGCCAGCAGGCCCGGGGGTCCCATCACAGATACGCAGTATTTT | CASRPGGPITDTQYF
TRBJ2-7 | few | TRBV25-1 | . | TGTGCCAGCACTTTAGGAGTCGAGCAGTACTTC | CASTLGVEQYF
TRBJ2-1 | few | TRBV4-1 | . | TGCGCCAGCAGTCCCGGGACCCCGGGTGAGCAGTTCTTC | CASSPGTPGEQFF
TRBJ2-1 | few | TRBV9 | . | TGTGCCAGCAGCGTAGGGGGGATCTACAATGAGCAGTTCTTC | CASSVGGIYNEQFF
TRBJ1-1 | few | TRBV5-8 | TRBD1 | TGTGCCAGCAGCCAGACAGGGACCGGCACTGAAGCTTTCTTT | CASSQTGTGTEAFF
TRBJ1-2 | . | TRBV13 | . | TGTGCCAGCAGCCCCCAGTCAGCCTTCTATGGCTACACCTTC | CASSPQSAFYGYTF
TRBJ1-1 | . | TRBV7-8 | . | TGTGCCAGCAGAGAGAGACAGAACACTGAAGCTTTCTTT | CASRERQNTEAFF
TRBJ1-1 | . | TRBV9 | . | TGTGCCAGCAGCGCGTTCATAGGCACTGAAGCTTTCTTT | CASSAFIGTEAFF
TRBJ2-2 | few | TRBV7-6 | TRBD2 | TGTGCCAGCAGCTTAGGGGTAGCGGGGGAGACCGGGGAGCTGTTTTTT | CASSLGVAGETGELFF
TRBJ2-7 | few | TRBV5-6 | . | TGTGCCAGCAGCTTGGCTGGACGCACCGGCGAGCAGTACTTC | CASSLAGRTGEQYF
TRBJ2-5 | few | TRBV7-9 | . | TGTGCCAGCAGCTCCGACCTTCGAGTGCCTGAGACCCAGTACTTC | CASSSDLRVPETQYF
TRBJ2-1 | many | TRBV7-9 | TRBD2 | TGTGCCGGACCCATAGCGGGAGGCGGCAATGAGCAGTTCTTC | CAGPIAGGGNEQFF
TRBJ2-2 | . | TRBV7-9 | . | TGTGCCAGCAGCCACGGGGAGCTGTTTTTT | CASSHGELFF
TRBJ1-6 | . | TRBV7-2 | . | TGTGCCAGCAGTTACGAGCGGTATTCACCCCTCCACTTT | CASSYERYSPLHF
TRBJ2-5 | few | TRBV12-3/TRBV12-4 | . | TGTGCCAGCACTGGTTCTTTTCAAGAGACCCAGTACTTC | CASTGSFQETQYF
TRBJ1-5 | many | TRBV6-2/TRBV6-3 | . | TGTGCCAGCAGTTACATGAAGGGACAGCCCCAGCATTTT | CASSYMKGQPQHF
TRBJ2-2 | many | TRBV25-1 | . | TGTGCCACCGTGGGGGACACCGGGGAGCTGTTTTTT | CATVGDTGELFF
TRBJ2-2 | . | TRBV27 | TRBD2 | TGTGCCAGCAGAATAGCGGGTGACACCGGGGAGCTGTTTTTT | CASRIAGDTGELFF